Listed below are T cell receptor beta chains from one sample, sequenced in a study of blood T cells in healthy people across ages. TCRdb called the 5' RACE reads again in MiXCR, with one record for every CDR3 protein. The sample gives about 900,000 distinct CDR3 sequences, around 48% of which show up once; roughly 12% is in the top ten. The material sequenced was blood. All receptors derive from a man aged 30 to 45 in good health. Both conserved end residues are part of each CDR3. The D gene is left open where the match is weak. The listing skips clone size in some rows; elsewhere it reads once, few, many or a size class.

j_call	v_call	d_call	clone_size	cdr3_nt	cdr3_aa
TRBJ2-2	TRBV29-1	TRBD1	few	TGCAGCGTACTACAGGGGTCAAACACCGGGGAGCTGTTTTTT	CSVLQGSNTGELFF
TRBJ2-3	TRBV5-1	TRBD2	NA	TGCGCCAGCAGCACAGGACTAGCGGGGGTCACAGATACGCAGTATTTT	CASSTGLAGVTDTQYF
TRBJ2-7	TRBV12-3/TRBV12-4	NA	few	TGTGCCAGCAGTTTAGGGGCAGGGTGGCGCGAGCAGTACTTC	CASSLGAGWREQYF
TRBJ2-5	TRBV27	TRBD2	NA	TGTGCCAGCAGTTCCGTGCCGACTAGCGGAGACCAAGAGACCCAGTACTTC	CASSSVPTSGDQETQYF
TRBJ2-4	TRBV9	TRBD1	NA	TGTGCCAGCAGTCAGGGGGCGACCAAAAACATTCAGTACTTC	CASSQGATKNIQYF
TRBJ2-7	TRBV6-5	NA	few	TGTGCCAGCAGTTTCCAGGGAAGTGGCGACGAGCAGTACTTC	CASSFQGSGDEQYF
TRBJ2-1	TRBV29-1	NA	once	TGCAGCGTTGCCCCGGTGAGGGACGGTGAGCAGTTCTTC	CSVAPVRDGEQFF
TRBJ2-5	TRBV20-1	NA	NA	TGCAGTGCTAGAGCTCAAGAGACCCAGTACTTC	CSARAQETQYF
TRBJ1-2	TRBV2	NA	NA	TGTGCCAGCAGTGGAGACCAGAACTATGGCTACACCTTC	CASSGDQNYGYTF
TRBJ2-1	TRBV12-3/TRBV12-4	TRBD2	few	TGTGCCAGCACCACCCCGGGACTAGCGAAAAGTGAGCAGTTCTTC	CASTTPGLAKSEQFF
TRBJ2-7	TRBV11-1	NA	NA	TGTGCCAGCAGCCCGGGTCATCCTGACTCCTACGAGCAGTACTTC	CASSPGHPDSYEQYF
TRBJ2-7	TRBV5-1	NA	NA	TGCGCCAGCAGCTTGGGTGAAGCTGGGTACAACGAGCAGTACTTC	CASSLGEAGYNEQYF
TRBJ2-3	TRBV12-3/TRBV12-4	TRBD2	NA	TGTCCCAGCAGTTTGGGTCTCCAGCGGGGGGCTAGCACAGATACGCAGTATTTT	CPSSLGLQRGASTDTQYF
TRBJ1-6	TRBV7-2	NA	many	TGTGCCAGCAGCTTAAATCGAAGTGTTAATTCACCCCTCCACTTT	CASSLNRSVNSPLHF
TRBJ2-7	TRBV20-1	TRBD1	once	TGCAGTGCTAGAGTAGTTGGGACAGGGGTGGGCGAGCAGTACTTC	CSARVVGTGVGEQYF
TRBJ2-1	TRBV5-1	NA	few	TGCGCCAGCAGCTTGGCCACGGGTTACAATGAGCAGTTCTTC	CASSLATGYNEQFF
TRBJ1-4	TRBV12-3/TRBV12-4	TRBD1	NA	TGTGCCAGCAGTTCATACCAGGGGGGCGGTAATGAAAAACTGTTTTTT	CASSSYQGGGNEKLFF
TRBJ2-5	TRBV5-1	TRBD1	NA	TGCGCCAGCAGCCCTGGGACAGGTTCCCCACAAGAGACCCAGTACTTC	CASSPGTGSPQETQYF
TRBJ2-7	TRBV7-2	NA	few	TGTGCCAGCAGCCCGGAAGGATACTCCTACGAGCAGTACTTC	CASSPEGYSYEQYF
TRBJ2-6	TRBV3-1	NA	NA	TGTGCCAGCAGCGCGGGACAGACCGGGGCCAACGTCCTGACTTTC	CASSAGQTGANVLTF
TRBJ2-1	TRBV7-9	NA	NA	TGTGCCAGCAGCTTAGCGTGGGGGACGGGCAATGAGCAGTTCTTC	CASSLAWGTGNEQFF
TRBJ2-1	TRBV28	NA	few	TGTGCCAGCAGTTTATACGGGGGGCGCGGGAATGAGCAGTTCTTC	CASSLYGGRGNEQFF
TRBJ2-4	TRBV4-1	TRBD1	few	TGCGCCAGCAGCCAAGCCCTCGGGACAGGAGGCAAAAACATTCAGTACTTC	CASSQALGTGGKNIQYF
TRBJ2-2	TRBV10-3	TRBD1	NA	TGTGCCATCAGTACAGGGGACACCGGGGAGCTGTTTTTT	CAISTGDTGELFF
TRBJ2-3	TRBV25-1	NA	NA	TGTGCCAGCAGGGGAGCGGGACAGGGCACAGATACGCAGTATTTT	CASRGAGQGTDTQYF
TRBJ2-7	TRBV27	NA	NA	TGTGCCAGCACCCTGGACAGCTCTTCCTACGAGCAGTACTTC	CASTLDSSSYEQYF
TRBJ2-6	TRBV5-1	NA	NA	TGCGCCAGCAGCTTGGCGGCAGCGAGCTCTGGGGCCAACGTCCTGACTTTC	CASSLAAASSGANVLTF
TRBJ2-3	TRBV20-1	NA	few	TGCAGTGCTAGGTCTTTGGGGGCAGATACGCAGTATTTT	CSARSLGADTQYF
TRBJ1-1	TRBV4-1	NA	NA	TGCGCCAGCAGCCGTACAGGGCGGACTGAAGCTTTCTTT	CASSRTGRTEAFF
TRBJ2-1	TRBV4-1	NA	NA	TGCGCCAGCAGCCAAGAGCAAGATTACAATGAGCAGTTCTTC	CASSQEQDYNEQFF
TRBJ1-4	TRBV6-6	NA	NA	TGTGCCAGCAGTTACGTAGGGGGAGCTAATGAAAAACTGTTTTTT	CASSYVGGANEKLFF
TRBJ1-5	TRBV6-2/TRBV6-3	NA	NA	TGTGCCAGCAGCCGACAAGAAACAGGGCGGCCCCAGCATTTT	CASSRQETGRPQHF
TRBJ2-1	TRBV9	TRBD2	once	TGTGCCAGCAGCCCGCGGACTAGCTCCAATGAGCAGTTCTTC	CASSPRTSSNEQFF
TRBJ2-1	TRBV28	TRBD1	NA	TGTGCCAGCAGTTTCCAGAACAGGGGATCCTACAATGAGCAGTTCTTC	CASSFQNRGSYNEQFF
TRBJ2-5	TRBV4-1	NA	few	TGCGCCAGCAGCCAAGGACGGAGGGCTAAGGTTATGGAGACCCAGTACTTC	CASSQGRRAKVMETQYF
TRBJ1-2	TRBV6-2/TRBV6-3	NA	few	TGTGCCAGCAGCCCGGGGACTCCCCGGGATGGCTACACCTTC	CASSPGTPRDGYTF
TRBJ2-3	TRBV9	NA	NA	TGTGCCAGCAGCCCCCAGGCCACGGGTGGCACAGATACGCAGTATTTT	CASSPQATGGTDTQYF
TRBJ2-1	TRBV6-5	TRBD1	NA	TGTGCCAGCAGTCGGACAGGGGGCACCTACAATGAGCAGTTCTTC	CASSRTGGTYNEQFF
TRBJ1-4	TRBV29-1	NA	many	TGCAGCGTTGAAGACCATGCAACTAATGAAAAACTGTTTTTT	CSVEDHATNEKLFF
TRBJ2-3	TRBV5-6	TRBD2	NA	TGTGCCAGCAGCTTGCTGACTAGCGGCACCACAGATACGCAGTATTTT	CASSLLTSGTTDTQYF
TRBJ2-3	TRBV4-1	TRBD2	many	TGCGCCAGCAGTCTATCTAGCGGAGCTAGCACAGATACGCAGTATTTT	CASSLSSGASTDTQYF
TRBJ2-5	TRBV5-1	NA	NA	TGCGCCAGCCACGAGGGAGAGACCCAGTACTTC	CASHEGETQYF
TRBJ2-3	TRBV2	NA	few	TGTGCCAGCAGTGAAGGAGGACGACCGGGCGGCACAGATACGCAGTATTTT	CASSEGGRPGGTDTQYF